These 2 T cell receptor beta chains were all obtained from the same sample, sequenced in a study of CD8+ T cells in alopecia areata. As the sequencing template, cDNA was produced by extracting RNA and reverse transcribing it. Clones were sequenced by immunoSEQ multiplex PCR, and TCRdb holds only the in-frame ones, with some missing. Altogether about 160,000 clones are present, roughly two thirds being singletons, with the ten largest covering roughly 0.91%. Specified treatment: oral pan-JAK inhibitor, 5-10 mg twice daily. This specimen consisted of CD4+ T cells sorted from blood, obtained at week 4, from a patient treated with tofacitinib. The receptors were sampled from a human donor with alopecia areata.

This clone appeared once. The rearrangement links TRBV29-1 to TRBJ2-1; the D gene is possibly TRBD1 (6 bases). The CDR3 runs 14 residues. Per germline, CDR1 SQVTM and CDR2 ANQGSEA. The V end lost 0 bases, the J end lost 15 bases, and 21 bases lay between the germline ends. CDR3 DNA: TGCAGCGTTGAAGATTCCCAGGGGTCGCTCATAGGGTTCTTC. It codes for CSVEDSQGSLIGFF.

The chain has TRBV29-1 and TRBJ2-7, with 7 bases identical to TRBD1. CDR1 SQVTM and CDR2 ANQGSEA come from the germline V gene. The CDR3 extends over 13 amino acids. V trimming: 7 bases; J trimming: 3 bases; junction bases outside the gene matches: 9. DNA of the CDR3: TGCAGCGGGACCAGGGGGAGTAGCTACGAGCAGTACTTC. This codes for CSGTRGSSYEQYF.